These 6 T cell receptor beta chains came from one sample sequenced in a study of sequential checkpoint blockade in melanoma. Repertoires were generated with immunoSEQ multiplex PCR, while TCRdb's copy carries only in-frame clones and drops some. This sample carries about 27,000 clones, approximately 77% of them seen once, and the ten largest clones take approximately 12%. Treatment described: randomized to nivolumab then ipilimumab (arm A) or the reverse (arm B). The sample consisted of CD8+ T cells sorted from blood (inferred from file names), taken from a patient given nivolumab and ipilimumab in sequence. These receptors all come from a human donor with melanoma.

The chain recombines TRBV11-2 with TRBJ2-3; tentative D call: TRBD1 (5 bases). Trimming shortened V by 1 base and J by 4 bases, and 6 bases separated the two germline ends. This CDR3 is built from 13 residues. The germline CDR1 and CDR2 sequences are SGHAT and FQNNGV. The CDR3 coding sequence is TGTGCCAGCAGCTTAGGGGGCCCAGATACGCAGTATTTT. Translated, it gives CASSLGGPDTQYF.

The CDR3 coding sequence is TGTGCCAGCAGCTTAGTGGCAGGGCACAATGAGCAGTTCTTC. Translation gives CASSLVAGHNEQFF. The chain couples TRBV7-9 to TRBJ2-1; D possibly corresponds to TRBD1 (5 bases). This CDR3 is built from 14 residues. Deletions cut 1 base from V and 5 bases from J, with 9 bases between. Germline V gene lookup returns CDR1 SEHNR and CDR2 FQNEAQ (reference sequence).

This clone was counted once. The CDR3 coding sequence is TGCGCCAGCAGCTTGGCCGGGGGGGTAGGCAATGAGCAGTTCTTC. Its translation is CASSLAGGVGNEQFF. The chain carries TRBV5-1 and TRBJ2-1; TRBD2 matches at 8 bases. Trimming cost V 0 bases and J 6 bases; bases outside gene matches: 5. This CDR3 is built from 15 residues. Germline values: CDR1 SGHRS, CDR2 YFSETQ.

CDR3 amino acids: CASSVSTGFSGELFF. The CDR3 DNA follows: TGTGCCAGCAGCGTCTCTACAGGGTTTTCCGGGGAGCTGTTTTTT. This chain links TRBV5-4 with TRBJ2-2; D perhaps matches TRBD1 (6 bases). Germline values: CDR1 SGHNT, CDR2 YYREEE (reference sequence). This CDR3 has 15 residues. V was clipped by 4 bases and J by 6 bases, with 16 bases between them.

The V and J genes are TRBV13 and TRBJ2-5; possible D gene TRBD2, 6 bases. Germline V lookup: CDR1 PRHDT, CDR2 FYEKMQ (reference sequence). The germline V and J ends were trimmed by 4 bases and 3 bases, with 18 bases remaining between them. The CDR3 contains 16 residues. Here the CDR3 DNA reads TGTGCCAGCAGCTCAAATCTCGTGTGGGGGGAAGAGACCCAGTACTTC. It specifies CASSSNLVWGEETQYF.

This clone is a singleton in its sample. Mismatch with germline at one junction end may stem from a read error. The V call is TRBV5-1, the J call TRBJ1-3; 8 nucleotides line up with TRBD1. Germline V gives CDR1 SGHRS, CDR2 YFSETQ. The CDR3 covers 16 residues. The CDR3: CASNLSIGQGGHTIYF. The CDR3 DNA reads as TGCGCCAGCAACCTATCCATCGGACAGGGTGGACACACCATATATTTT.